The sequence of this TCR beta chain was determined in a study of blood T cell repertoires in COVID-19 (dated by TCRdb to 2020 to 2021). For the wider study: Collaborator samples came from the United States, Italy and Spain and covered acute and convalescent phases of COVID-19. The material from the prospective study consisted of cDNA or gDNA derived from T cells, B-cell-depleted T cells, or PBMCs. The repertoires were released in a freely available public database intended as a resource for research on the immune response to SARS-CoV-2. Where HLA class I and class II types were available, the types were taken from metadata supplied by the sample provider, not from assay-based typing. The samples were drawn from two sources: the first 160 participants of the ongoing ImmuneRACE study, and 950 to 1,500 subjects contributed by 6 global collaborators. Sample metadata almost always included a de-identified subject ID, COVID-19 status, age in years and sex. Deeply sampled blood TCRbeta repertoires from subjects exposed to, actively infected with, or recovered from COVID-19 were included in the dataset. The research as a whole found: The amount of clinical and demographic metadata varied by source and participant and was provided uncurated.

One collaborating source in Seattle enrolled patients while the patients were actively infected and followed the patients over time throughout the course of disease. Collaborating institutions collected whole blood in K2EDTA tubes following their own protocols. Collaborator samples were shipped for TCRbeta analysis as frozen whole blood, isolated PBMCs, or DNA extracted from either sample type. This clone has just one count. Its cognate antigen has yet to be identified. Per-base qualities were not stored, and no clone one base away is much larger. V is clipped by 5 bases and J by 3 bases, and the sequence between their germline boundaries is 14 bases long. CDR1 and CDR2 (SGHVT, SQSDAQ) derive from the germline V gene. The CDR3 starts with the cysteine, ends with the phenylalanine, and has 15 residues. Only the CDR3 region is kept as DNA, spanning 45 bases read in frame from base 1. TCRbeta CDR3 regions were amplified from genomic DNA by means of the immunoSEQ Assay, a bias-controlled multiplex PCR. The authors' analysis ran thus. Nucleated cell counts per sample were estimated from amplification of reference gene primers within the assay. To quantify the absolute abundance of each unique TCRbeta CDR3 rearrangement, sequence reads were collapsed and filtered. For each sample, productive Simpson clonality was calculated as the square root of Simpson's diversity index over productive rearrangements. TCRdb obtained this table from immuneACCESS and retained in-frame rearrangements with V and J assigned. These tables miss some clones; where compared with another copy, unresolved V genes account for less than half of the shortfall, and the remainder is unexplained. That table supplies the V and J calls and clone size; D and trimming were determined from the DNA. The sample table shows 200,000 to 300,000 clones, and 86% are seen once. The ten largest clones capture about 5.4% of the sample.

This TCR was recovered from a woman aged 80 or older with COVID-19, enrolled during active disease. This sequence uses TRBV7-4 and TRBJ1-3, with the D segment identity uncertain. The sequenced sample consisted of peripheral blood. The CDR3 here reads CASSIRTQRGNTIYF. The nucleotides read TGTGCCAGCAGCATCCGGACTCAACGTGGAAACACCATATATTTT.